What follows are 19 T cell receptor beta chains derived from one specimen sequenced in a study of human T cells and chemical hapten exposure. TCRdb reprocessed the RACE reads with MiXCR, giving one entry per CDR3 protein. The table lists approximately 49,000 distinct CDR3 sequences, less than 9.5% of them singletons, with 4% to 5.5% in the top ten. Described time point: patch test 1, 2 weeks after DPC sensitization. Treatment reported: therapeutic diphenylcyclopropenone sensitization with weekly scalp DPC. The source was whole blood, collected in connection with sensitization to the hapten diphenylcyclopropenone (DPC). These receptors all stem from a woman aged 50 to 60 with alopecia areata. Some clones in this sample may be carry-over from other donors' samples.

In its sample, this clonotype was seen many times. The chain joins TRBV24-1 to TRBJ2-3; no clear D gene. This CDR3 contains 14 residues. The V end was cut by 3 bases, the J end by 6 bases, with 12 bases between. The germline CDR1 and CDR2 sequences are KGHDR and SFDVKD. The CDR3, as DNA: TGTGCCACCAGTGATGCCGCTAAGTTGGATACGCAGTATTTT. Protein sequence: CATSDAAKLDTQYF.

This clonotype occurred a few times. V and J are TRBV28 and TRBJ2-7; TRBD2 agrees at 8 bases. Germline CDR1 is MDHEN and CDR2 is SYDVKM. The CDR3 length is 13 residues. The V and J ends lost 9 bases and 3 bases, in that order; junction bases with no gene match: 7. The CDR3 spells CASMAGGIYEQYF. CDR3 nucleotides: TGTGCCAGTATGGCGGGGGGAATCTACGAGCAGTACTTC.

This clonotype was recorded many times. The rearrangement joins TRBV5-1 to TRBJ2-3, with no clear D. Germline V gene lookup returns CDR1 SGHRS and CDR2 YFSETQ. The germline V and J ends were trimmed by 3 bases and 7 bases, with 6 bases remaining between them. The CDR3 is made up of 11 amino acids. The CDR3: CASSSANTQYF. As DNA, the CDR3 is TGCGCCAGCAGCTCCGCGAATACGCAGTATTTT.

This clonotype was observed many times. The chain links TRBV20-1 to TRBJ1-5, with 11 bases identical to TRBD1. Germline V gives CDR1 DFQATT, CDR2 SNEGSKA (reference sequence). The ends lost 1 base at V and 4 bases at J; junction bases unmatched: 12. The length of the CDR3 is 18 residues. CDR3 bases: TGCAGTGCTAGAGTTTACTCCGCCGGGACAGGGGGAAATCAGCCCCAGCATTTT. Protein product: CSARVYSAGTGGNQPQHF.

This clonotype appeared many times. V is TRBV7-8 and J is TRBJ2-3; D might be TRBD1 (5 bases). Trimming stripped 3 bases from V and 5 bases from J, with 12 bases between. Germline values: CDR1 SGHVS, CDR2 FQNEAQ. CDR3 size: 14 residues. The CDR3 sequence is CASSFSQGQDTQYF. Here the CDR3 DNA reads TGTGCCAGCAGCTTTAGTCAGGGCCAAGATACGCAGTATTTT.

This clonotype came up once. Possible read error: a much larger clone is one base away. The genes are TRBV2 and TRBJ2-5; perhaps TRBD1 as D (6 bases). The germline V and J ends were trimmed by 5 bases and 2 bases, with 15 bases remaining between them. The CDR3 extends over 15 amino acids. From germline, CDR1 is SNHLY and CDR2 FYNNEI. The CDR3 DNA reads TGTGCCAGCAGTCAGACTCATACAGGGCAAGAGACCCAGTACTTC. This codes for CASSQTHTGQETQYF.

This clonotype was recorded many times. The gene calls are TRBV28 and TRBJ1-1; perhaps TRBD1 as D (5 bases). Germline lookup yields CDR1 MDHEN and CDR2 SYDVKM. The CDR3 loop spans 14 amino acids. The ends were cut back, 4 bases at V and 4 bases at J, with 13 bases in the middle. The CDR3 sequence: CASSSGPGGTEAFF. The CDR3 DNA reads as TGTGCCAGCAGTTCGGGACCTGGGGGCACTGAAGCTTTCTTT.

This clonotype was counted ten times or more. This sequence joins TRBV6-2 or TRBV6-3 and TRBJ1-5; D is possibly TRBD1 (5 bases). This CDR3 has 13 amino acids. Germline CDR1 MNHEY, CDR2 SVGEGT. Trimming took 7 bases from V and 2 from J, leaving 9 bases between them. CDR3 amino acids: CASMLGGNQPQHF. In nucleotides, the CDR3 is TGTGCCAGCATGTTGGGGGGCAATCAGCCCCAGCATTTT.

This clonotype was recorded at least ten times. J is TRBJ1-5 and V is TRBV3-1; the D gene is possibly TRBD1 (5 bases). Germline V gene data show CDR1 as LGHDT and CDR2 as YNNKEL (reference sequence). The germline V and J ends were trimmed by 0 bases and 0 bases, with 9 bases remaining between them. This CDR3 has 16 residues. The CDR3 DNA reads as TGTGCCAGCAGCCAAGATACAAGGGGTAGCAATCAGCCCCAGCATTTT. Translating it yields CASSQDTRGSNQPQHF.

This clonotype has at least ten counts. This sequence joins TRBV6-6 and TRBJ1-6; D not certain. Trimming took 11 bases from V and 0 from J, leaving 26 bases between them. Germline V CDR1 and CDR2: MNHNY, SVGAGI (reference sequence). This CDR3 region has 19 residues. The CDR3, as DNA: TGTGCCGCGCAGAGACCCAGTTCTGGCGGTAGCTCCTATAATTCACCCCTCCACTTT. It specifies CAAQRPSSGGSSYNSPLHF.

Ten or more counts support this clonotype. This sequence joins TRBV7-2 and TRBJ1-6, with D possibly being TRBD1 (5 bases). CDR1 is SGHTA, CDR2 FQGNSA, per germline. The CDR3 is made up of 15 amino acids. V lost 4 bases to trimming and J lost 10 bases, with 17 bases between them. CDR3 nucleotide sequence: TGTGCCAGCAGCTCCTACTCAGACGGGACGTCACCCCTCCACTTT. Its protein product is CASSSYSDGTSPLHF.

Details on this clonotype: A read error is possible here, since a much larger clone lies one base away. The genes are TRBV7-6 and TRBJ1-2; D remains unclear. Germline assignment: CDR1 SGHVS and CDR2 FNYEAQ. V lost 2 bases and J lost 6, with 13 bases in between. This CDR3 has 14 amino acids. CDR3 DNA sequence: TGTGCCAGCAGCTTAAATGGGGTAGTCCATGGCTACACCTTC. Its protein product is CASSLNGVVHGYTF.

This clonotype was detected many times. The chain joins TRBV5-1 to TRBJ2-7, with TRBD1 as a possible D gene (6 bases). The CDR3 is 13 amino acids. V dropped 4 bases and J dropped 2 bases, with 10 bases sitting between them. Germline V CDR1 and CDR2: SGHRS, YFSETQ. CDR3 DNA sequence: TGCGCCAGCAGCAGTACAGGGCCCTACGAGCAGTACTTC. It yields the protein CASSSTGPYEQYF.

CDR3 in amino acids: CASSVDLNTEAFF. Here the CDR3 DNA reads TGTGCCAGCAGCGTAGATCTGAACACTGAAGCTTTCTTT. The chain couples TRBV9 to TRBJ1-1; D remains ambiguous. This CDR3 region has 13 residues. V lost 0 bases and J 0 bases, leaving 3 bases between the germline ends. Germline CDR1 is SGDLS and CDR2 is YYNGEE.

The table lists this clonotype with many counts. The chain couples TRBV4-3 to TRBJ1-2; D is ambiguous. The ends were cut back, 2 bases at V and 6 bases at J, with 16 bases in the middle. The CDR3 is 15 residues long. CDR1 LGHNA and CDR2 YSLEER come from the germline V gene. CDR3 nucleotide sequence: TGCGCCAGCAGCCAAATCCTCCGGTCGATGGATGGCTACACCTTC. The encoded protein is CASSQILRSMDGYTF.

This clonotype was seen many times. This chain uses TRBV7-9 with TRBJ1-4, with D unclear. The CDR3 sequence is 14 residues long. Germline V CDR1 and CDR2: SEHNR, FQNEAQ (reference sequence). V lost 0 bases and J lost 5, with 7 bases in between. CDR3 region: CASSLAGGNEKLFF. The CDR3 DNA reads as TGTGCCAGCAGCTTAGCGGGAGGGAATGAAAAACTGTTTTTT.

Ten or more counts support this clonotype. CDR3 in DNA: TGCGCCAGCAGCTTGGGCACGGAGCGGAATGAAAAACTGTTTTTT. It codes for CASSLGTERNEKLFF. The chain recombines TRBV5-1 with TRBJ1-4; D is unresolved. In germline, CDR1 is SGHRS, CDR2 YFSETQ. Trimming shortened V by 0 bases and J by 5 bases, and 11 bases separated the two germline ends. The CDR3 is made up of 15 amino acids.

The sample holds many counts of this clonotype. This sequence joins TRBV7-9 and TRBJ1-1, with D possibly being TRBD1 (6 bases). Germline V lookup: CDR1 SEHNR, CDR2 FQNEAQ (reference sequence). This CDR3 has 15 residues. V lost 2 bases and J lost 5, with 15 bases in between. CDR3 sequence (DNA): TGTGCCAGCAGCTTATACTCGGGGGCGGATACTGAAGCTTTCTTT. Translation: CASSLYSGADTEAFF.

This clonotype was observed at least ten times. The chain is built from TRBV24-1 and TRBJ1-2, with TRBD1 as a possible D gene (6 bases). Germline V gene sequence: CDR1 KGHDR, CDR2 SFDVKD. V lost 3 bases and J 11 bases, leaving 21 bases between the germline ends. The CDR3 contains 15 residues. CDR3 DNA: TGTGCCACCAGTGATCCCAACAGGGAGGGTCGTATATACACCTTC. This sequence encodes CATSDPNREGRIYTF.